The 25 T cell receptor beta chains reported below all come from one sample, sequenced in a study of response to subunit inactivated influenza vaccine. TCRdb ran MiXCR on the RT-PCR reads and lists one entry per CDR3 protein. Of about 780,000 distinct CDR3 sequences listed, about 18% are singletons. Sample: PBMCs from blood, taken more than 4 days after vaccination. The receptor set was obtained from a man aged 50-59 years who received an inactivated influenza vaccine.

This clonotype was detected a few times. The chain is built from TRBV20-1 and TRBJ2-2, with 9 positions matching TRBD2. The germline V gene has CDR1 DFQATT and CDR2 SNEGSKA (reference sequence). The CDR3 loop spans 14 amino acids. V shed 3 bases, J shed 6 bases, and the junction held 5 bases outside the gene matches. CDR3: CSARGTSSPGELFF. The CDR3 DNA follows: TGCAGTGCTAGGGGGACTAGCTCCCCCGGGGAGCTGTTTTTT.

This sequence joins TRBV28 and TRBJ2-7; D is unclear. V dropped 3 bases and J dropped 2 bases, with 11 bases sitting between them. This CDR3 comprises 14 residues. CDR1 and CDR2 from the germline V gene are MDHEN and SYDVKM. DNA for the CDR3: TGTGCCAGCAGTTTGGGCAGGCCCGCCTACGAGCAGTACTTC. Its translation is CASSLGRPAYEQYF.

The chain links TRBV6-1 to TRBJ2-1; D is possibly TRBD2 (7 bases). CDR1 is MNHNS and CDR2 is SASEGT in the germline V gene. This CDR3 has 11 amino acids. V lost 6 bases and J lost 16, with 16 bases in between. Here the CDR3 DNA reads TGTGCCAGCAGGGGGGGCGGGGGCTTCTTCTTC. Its translation: CASRGGGGFFF.

This clonotype was counted between two and nine times. The rearrangement joins TRBV20-1 to TRBJ2-7; D gene uncertain. CDR3 length: 11 amino acids. The V end was cut by 3 bases, the J end by 4 bases, with 7 bases between. Germline V gene data show CDR1 as DFQATT and CDR2 as SNEGSKA (reference sequence). CDR3 sequence (DNA): TGCAGTGCTAGGTTTCAGTACGAGCAGTACTTC. Its translation is CSARFQYEQYF.

The gene calls are TRBV7-9 and TRBJ2-1; TRBD2 matches 9 bases. With 8 bases clipped from V and 7 bases from J, the junction kept 9 bases outside the gene matches. The CDR3 length is 14 residues. Germline V gene sequence: CDR1 SEHNR, CDR2 FQNEAQ (reference sequence). The CDR3 DNA reads as TGTGCCAGCCTAACGGCGGGGGGGCCGAATGAGCAGTTCTTC. It codes for CASLTAGGPNEQFF. Full variable domain (remainder filled in from reference TRBV7-9 and TRBJ2-1): DTGVSQNPRHKITKRGQNVTFRCDPISEHNRLYWYRQTLGQGPEFLTYFQNEAQLEKSRLLSDRFSAERPKGSFSTLEIQRTEQGDSAMYLCASLTAGGPNEQFFGPGTRLTVL.

This clonotype was counted between two and nine times. The rearrangement uses TRBV29-1 and TRBJ2-7; the D gene is possibly TRBD1 (6 bases). This CDR3 contains 12 residues. Trimming took 6 bases from V and 2 from J, leaving 11 bases between them. Germline V gene data show CDR1 as SQVTM and CDR2 as ANQGSEA. The CDR3 sequence is CSVTGQPYEQYF. As DNA, the CDR3 is TGCAGCGTCACAGGGCAGCCCTACGAGCAGTACTTC.

This clonotype was counted only a few times. The rearrangement links TRBV4-2 to TRBJ2-3; 10 nucleotides line up with TRBD2. The V gene's germline CDR1 is LGHNA and CDR2 YNFKEQ. This CDR3 comprises 17 residues. With 2 bases clipped from V and 4 bases from J, the junction kept 9 bases outside the gene matches. The CDR3 protein is CASSQSPAGGPPDTQYF. For the CDR3, the DNA is TGTGCCAGCAGCCAATCCCCAGCGGGGGGGCCCCCAGATACGCAGTATTTT.

The count of this clonotype is one. This sequence joins TRBV4-3 and TRBJ1-1; 8 positions match TRBD1. Germline values: CDR1 LGHNA, CDR2 YSLEER. The CDR3 has 12 amino acids. J was trimmed by 8 bases and V by 1 base; bases with no gene match: 0. The CDR3 nucleotides are TGCGCCAGCAGCCAAGGGGACAGGGAAGCTTTCTTT. Its translation is CASSQGDREAFF.

This clonotype was counted only a few times. This chain joins TRBV29-1 and TRBJ2-3; 7 bases are shared with TRBD2. The germline gives CDR1 SQVTM, CDR2 ANQGSEA. The CDR3 covers 14 residues. V shed 7 bases and J 1 base; nucleotides not matched to a gene: 8. CDR3 nucleotides: TGCAGCGGTGTCTGGGGAGGGGGCACAGATACGCAGTATTTT. Translating it yields CSGVWGGGTDTQYF.

This clonotype occurred a few times. The V gene is TRBV10-3, the J gene TRBJ1-1; no clear D. Trimming cost V 11 bases and J 6 bases, with 16 bases left between them. The CDR3 has 12 amino acids. The germline V gene encodes CDR1 ENHRY and CDR2 SYGVKD. CDR3 in amino acids: CASRQLESEAFF. CDR3 DNA: TGTGCCTCCCGGCAGCTGGAGTCTGAAGCTTTCTTT.

In this sample, this clonotype turned up a few times. CDR3 residues: CASSQGLSYNSPLHF. CDR3 coding DNA: TGCGCCAGCAGTCAGGGCCTCTCCTATAATTCACCCCTCCACTTT. The V gene is TRBV10-2, the J gene TRBJ1-6; a weak D match, TRBD1 (5 bases). This CDR3 has 15 amino acids. Trimming took off 5 bases at V and 0 bases at J, with 8 bases between the two ends. Germline lookup yields CDR1 WSHSY and CDR2 SAAADI.

This clonotype was seen a few times. The chain recombines TRBV4-3 with TRBJ1-5; D is possibly TRBD1 (6 bases). The germline gives CDR1 LGHNA, CDR2 YSLEER. Trimming pared 0 bases from V and 10 bases from J, leaving 13 bases between. This CDR3 has 14 amino acids. CDR3 sequence reads: CASSQDLLGTPQHF. The CDR3 DNA reads as TGCGCCAGCAGCCAAGATCTATTGGGGACACCCCAGCATTTT.

This chain connects TRBV7-2 to TRBJ1-1; D call uncertain. CDR1 and CDR2 (germline): SGHTA, FQGNSA. V dropped 5 bases and J dropped 0 bases, with 10 bases sitting between them. This CDR3 has 14 residues. The DNA for the CDR3 is TGTGCCAGCAGCACCCAGCCAGTGAACACTGAAGCTTTCTTT. Its translation is CASSTQPVNTEAFF.

This clonotype was picked up a small number of times. The CDR3 nucleotides are TGTGCCAGCAGCTTAGGGGTTTGGGTGGACAGGGACATCCAAGAGACCCAGTACTTC. It yields the protein CASSLGVWVDRDIQETQYF. The rearrangement links TRBV11-2 to TRBJ2-5; 8 nucleotides line up with TRBD1. The germline V gene has CDR1 SGHAT and CDR2 FQNNGV. The CDR3 sequence is 19 residues long. The V and J ends lost 1 base and 1 base, in that order; junction bases with no gene match: 14.

This clonotype appeared a few times. This chain uses TRBV5-1 with TRBJ2-5, with D perhaps given as TRBD1 or TRBD2 (6 bases each). V was cut by 0 bases and J by 5 bases, with 17 bases left in between. The CDR3 loop spans 16 amino acids. Germline assignment: CDR1 SGHRS and CDR2 YFSETQ. CDR3 loop: CASSLDPGALPETQYF. Written as DNA, the CDR3 is TGCGCCAGCAGCTTGGATCCGGGGGCGCTACCCGAGACCCAGTACTTC.

Relative to its sample, this clonotype is medium-sized. CDR3: CATGLEQFF. The DNA for the CDR3 is TGTGCCACGGGCCTAGAGCAGTTCTTC. This chain connects TRBV12-3 or TRBV12-4 to TRBJ2-1; D call uncertain. Trimming pared 10 bases from V and 10 bases from J, leaving 8 bases between. This CDR3 region has 9 residues.

This clonotype turned up a few times. The genes are TRBV4-3 and TRBJ2-3; D is unclear. This CDR3 has 16 residues. Per the germline V gene, CDR1 is LGHNA and CDR2 is YSLEER. Trimming stripped 0 bases from V and 2 bases from J, with 12 bases between. The CDR3 here is CASSQDLGGFTDTQYF. The CDR3 region has the DNA TGCGCCAGCAGCCAAGATTTAGGCGGCTTCACAGATACGCAGTATTTT.

This clonotype was seen at least ten times. V and J are TRBV12-3 or TRBV12-4 and TRBJ1-1; D is possibly TRBD1 (6 bases). Trimming took 6 bases from V and 1 from J, leaving 9 bases between them. The CDR3 loop spans 13 amino acids. In DNA form, the CDR3 reads TGTGCCAGCAGGCCGACAGGGAACACTGAAGCTTTCTTT. This sequence encodes CASRPTGNTEAFF.

This clonotype has more than one count but fewer than ten. The chain links TRBV20-1 to TRBJ1-1; D gene unclear. CDR1 is DFQATT and CDR2 is SNEGSKA in the germline V gene (reference sequence). This CDR3 contains 15 residues. The germline V and J ends were trimmed by 2 bases and 4 bases, with 17 bases remaining between them. CDR3 region: CSARSDRPEVTEAFF. The CDR3 DNA follows: TGCAGTGCTAGATCGGACCGTCCGGAGGTCACTGAAGCTTTCTTT.

The V gene is TRBV19, the J gene TRBJ2-5, with a tentative D call TRBD1 (6 bases). The CDR3 length is 12 residues. Trimming left V 5 bases short and J 5 bases short, with 9 bases between. Germline-derived CDR1 and CDR2 are LNHDA and SQIVND (reference sequence). CDR3 residues: CASSPQGETQYF. CDR3 nucleotide sequence: TGTGCCAGTAGTCCCCAGGGGGAGACCCAGTACTTC.

This clonotype has a count of ten or more. The chain combines TRBV12-3 or TRBV12-4 with TRBJ1-1; D is uncertain. V gave up 4 bases and J gave up 3 bases, with 6 bases separating them. CDR3 length equals 12 residues. The chain's CDR3 is CASSSRHTEAFF. The CDR3 DNA sequence: TGTGCCAGCAGTTCTAGGCACACTGAAGCTTTCTTT.

This clonotype turned up a few times. The chain employs TRBV2 and TRBJ1-2; 7 positions match TRBD1. The CDR3 sequence is 14 residues long. The ends lost 4 bases at V and 0 bases at J; junction bases unmatched: 2. Germline V gene lookup returns CDR1 SNHLY and CDR2 FYNNEI. CDR3 amino acids: CASSVGTANYGYTF. The CDR3 DNA reads TGTGCCAGCAGTGTAGGGACAGCTAACTATGGCTACACCTTC.

The chain recombines TRBV7-6 with TRBJ2-3, with D tentatively TRBD1 or TRBD2 (5 bases each). Looked up from germline, CDR1 is SGHVS and CDR2 is FNYEAQ. The CDR3 covers 18 residues. V was shortened by 3 bases and J by 5 bases, with 24 bases between the two germline ends. The CDR3 protein is CASSFLPSGTREGDTQYF. CDR3 sequence (DNA): TGTGCCAGCAGCTTTCTCCCTTCCGGGACCCGCGAGGGAGATACGCAGTATTTT.

The CDR3 reads CASHSAGERTDTQYF. DNA of the CDR3: TGCGCCAGCCATTCGGCAGGGGAACGCACAGATACGCAGTATTTT. The chain is built from TRBV5-1 and TRBJ2-3; D perhaps matches TRBD1 (6 bases). V was trimmed by 7 bases and J by 1 base, leaving 16 bases between them. CDR1 and CDR2 (germline): SGHRS, YFSETQ. This CDR3 has 15 residues.

The count of this clonotype is one. J is TRBJ2-7 and V is TRBV7-8; TRBD1 aligns across 9 bases. The germline gives CDR1 SGHVS, CDR2 FQNEAQ. There are 15 residues in the CDR3. Germline trimming cut 6 bases from V and 4 bases from J; bases unmatched to any gene: 10. In DNA form, the CDR3 reads TGTGCCAGCAGTCCGGACAGGGGAGCCTTTTACGAGCAGTACTTC. It specifies CASSPDRGAFYEQYF.